This T cell receptor beta chain was obtained from a study of T cell responses to AZD1222 COVID-19 vaccine. Study outcomes and limitations: Baseline seropositives among AZD1222 recipients totaled only 5 to 7. The reported proportion of spike-specific TCRs targeting unmutated variant regions was nearly half.

The table came from immunoSEQ multiplex PCR; TCRdb's copy has only in-frame clones and leaves some out. The sample records approximately 150,000 clones, about 90% being singletons. About this clone itself: Its antigen is unknown.

The sample in question was peripheral blood, obtained 28 days after the second dose of the MenACWY control vaccine. The clonotype originates from an adult who received the MenACWY meningococcal vaccine as a control.

The CDR3 DNA is TGTGCCAGTAGTCCCCCCTACCGGGAGTTCGATGAGCAGTTCTTC. The encoded protein is CASSPPYREFDEQFF. The chain employs TRBV19 and TRBJ2-1; TRBD2 is a possible D gene (6 bases). This CDR3 has 15 amino acids. The ends were cut back, 5 bases at V and 8 bases at J, with 19 bases in the middle. Germline CDR1 is LNHDA and CDR2 is SQIVND (reference sequence). Full variable domain (missing parts from reference TRBV19 and TRBJ2-1): DGGITQSPKYLFRKEGQNVTLSCEQNLNHDAMYWYRQDPGQGLRLIYYSQIVNDFQKGDIAEGYSVSREKKESFPLTVTSAQKNPTAFYLCASSPPYREFDEQFFGPGTRLTVL.